This T cell receptor beta chain was documented in a study of T-cell reconstitution after alpha-beta-depleted transplantation in children (dated by TCRdb to between 2015 and 2016). At the level of the whole study: The study quantitatively tracked T-cell immune reconstitution after TCRalphabeta/CD19-depleted allogeneic hematopoietic cell transplantation in children using TCR repertoire profiling. The paper as a whole reports these results and caveats: Hyperexpanded clone frequencies declined over subsequent months; after one year, T-cell counts and TCRbeta diversity were mostly attributed to newly produced T cells. In some patients, the high TCRbeta diversity seen at day 60 was put down to recipient T cells and intrathymic progenitors that had survived conditioning. The apparently early recovery of alphabetaT-cell counts about two months after transplant reportedly depended on only several hundred rapidly expanded clones that came from non-depleted graft cells.

The CDR3 runs 15 residues from the cysteine to the phenylalanine. CDR3 DNA is the only sequence kept; it has 45 bases, read in frame from the first base. The germline V gene supplies CDR1 SGHRS and CDR2 YFSETQ. Trimming at the junction amounts to 0 bases on V and 3 bases on J, and the germline ends lie 9 bases apart. Library method: PCR. Sequencer: Illumina HiSeq 2500. TCR libraries were prepared with molecular barcoding, using unique molecular identifiers to normalize TCRbeta repertoire quantification. TCRdb redid the processing of the public reads, applying fastp at Q25 and MiXCR, and retained in-frame beta chains. Rows are unified per CDR3 protein, each entry keeping the most common DNA and genes. Here the sample has fewer than 400,000 distinct CDR3 sequences; approximately 20% occur a single time. Jointly, the top ten make up over 9.5% of the sample. The sample's treatment or condition label, decoded: allogeneic hematopoietic cell transplantation with graft depleted of TCRalphabeta T cells and CD19 B cells. TCRalphabeta/CD19-depleted allogeneic hematopoietic cell grafts were given to the transplant recipients, all of whom were children.

Comment on this clonotype: Its binding antigen is unknown. Base qualities were left out, and no much larger clone turns up one base away.

The sequence joins TRBV5-1 to TRBJ2-2, with the D gene too uncertain to name. This sample comprised PBMCs, mostly from graft donor cells, obtained 180 days after TCRalphabeta/CD19-depleted stem cell transplant. The receptor's source is a male patient aged 10-17 years who had a stem cell transplant for acute lymphoblastic leukemia, so the T cells may come from the graft donor. The DNA sequence is TGCGCCAGCAGCTTGGGATCCGCTTACACCGGGGAGCTGTTTTTT. It translates to CASSLGSAYTGELFF.